The clone carrying this T cell receptor (beta chain) occurred a few times. Primers included in the PCR were 60 Vbeta and 13 Jbeta primers. The assay was immunoSEQ multiplex PCR, and TCRdb's table has in-frame clones only and misses some. The sample comprises some 190,000 clones, about nine tenths of which are singletons, and around 1% rests with the top ten. This entry belongs to a study of cytomegalovirus exposure and HLA in healthy donors. This CDR3 is built from 15 residues. Germline values: CDR1 SGHRS, CDR2 YFSETQ. V dropped 0 bases and J dropped 4 bases, with 11 bases sitting between them. The V and J genes are TRBV5-1 and TRBJ1-3; possibly TRBD1 for D (6 bases). The origin of this receptor is a boy between 2 and 10 years old in good health and CMV-seronegative. Material for sequencing was PBMCs. The CDR3 spells CASSLVGQFGNTIYF. The CDR3, as DNA: TGCGCCAGCAGCTTGGTGGGACAATTCGGAAACACCATATATTTT. Using reference TRBV5-1 and TRBJ1-3 for the parts outside the CDR3, the full variable domain is KAGVTQTPRYLIKTRGQQVTLSCSPISGHRSVSWYQQTPGQGLQFLFEYFSETQRNKGNFPGRFSGRQFSNSRSEMNVSTLELGDSALYLCASSLVGQFGNTIYFGEGSWLTVV.